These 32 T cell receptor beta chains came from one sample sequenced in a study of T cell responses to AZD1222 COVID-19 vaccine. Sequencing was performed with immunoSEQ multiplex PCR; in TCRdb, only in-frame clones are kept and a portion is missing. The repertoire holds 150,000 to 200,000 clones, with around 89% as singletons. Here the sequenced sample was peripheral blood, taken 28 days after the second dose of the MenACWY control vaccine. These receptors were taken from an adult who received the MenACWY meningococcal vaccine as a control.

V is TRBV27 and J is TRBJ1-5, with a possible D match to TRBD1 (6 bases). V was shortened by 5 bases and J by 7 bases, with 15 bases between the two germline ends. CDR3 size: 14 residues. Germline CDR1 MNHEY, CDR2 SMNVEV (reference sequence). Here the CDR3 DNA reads TGTGCCAGCAGTCCGTACAGGGAGCGACAGCCCCAGCATTTT. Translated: CASSPYRERQPQHF.

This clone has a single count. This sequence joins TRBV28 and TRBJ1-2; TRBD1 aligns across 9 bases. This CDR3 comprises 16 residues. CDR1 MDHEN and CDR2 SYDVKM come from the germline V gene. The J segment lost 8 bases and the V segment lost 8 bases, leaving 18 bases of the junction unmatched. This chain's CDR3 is CASLKDRGPFLEGYTF. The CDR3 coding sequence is TGTGCCAGCCTCAAGGACAGGGGCCCTTTTTTGGAGGGCTACACCTTC.

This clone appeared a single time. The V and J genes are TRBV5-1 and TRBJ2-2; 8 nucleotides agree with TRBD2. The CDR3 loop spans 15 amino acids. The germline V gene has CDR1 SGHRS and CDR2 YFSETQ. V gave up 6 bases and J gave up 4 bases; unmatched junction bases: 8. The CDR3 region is CASNPGGPGTGELFF. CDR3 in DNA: TGCGCCAGCAACCCGGGGGGGCCGGGCACCGGGGAGCTGTTTTTT.

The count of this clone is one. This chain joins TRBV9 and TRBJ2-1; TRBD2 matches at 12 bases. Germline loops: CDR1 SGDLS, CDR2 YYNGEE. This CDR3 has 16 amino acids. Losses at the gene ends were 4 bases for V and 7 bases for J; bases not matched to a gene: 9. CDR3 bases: TGTGCCAGCAGCCCACGACTAGCGGGAGCGCAAAATGAGCAGTTCTTC. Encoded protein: CASSPRLAGAQNEQFF.

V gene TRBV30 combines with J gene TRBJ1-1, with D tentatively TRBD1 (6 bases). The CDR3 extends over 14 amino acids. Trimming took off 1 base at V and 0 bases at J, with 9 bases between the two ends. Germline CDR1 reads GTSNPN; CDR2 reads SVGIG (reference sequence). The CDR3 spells CAWSAGHLNTEAFF. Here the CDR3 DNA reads TGTGCCTGGAGTGCGGGACACTTGAACACTGAAGCTTTCTTT.

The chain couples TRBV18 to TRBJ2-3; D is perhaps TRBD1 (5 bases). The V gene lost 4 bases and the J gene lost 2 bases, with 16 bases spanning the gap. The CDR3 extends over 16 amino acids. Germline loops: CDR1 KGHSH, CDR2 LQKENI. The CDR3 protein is CASSLLPAGNTDTQYF. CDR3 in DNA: TGTGCCAGCTCACTACTCCCTGCAGGGAACACAGATACGCAGTATTTT.

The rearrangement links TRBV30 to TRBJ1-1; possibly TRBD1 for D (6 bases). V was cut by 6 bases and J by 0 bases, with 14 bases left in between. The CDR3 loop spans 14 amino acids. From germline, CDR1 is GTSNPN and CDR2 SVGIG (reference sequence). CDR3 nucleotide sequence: TGTGCCTGCACCCTGGGGGGCCTGAACACTGAAGCTTTCTTT. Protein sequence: CACTLGGLNTEAFF.

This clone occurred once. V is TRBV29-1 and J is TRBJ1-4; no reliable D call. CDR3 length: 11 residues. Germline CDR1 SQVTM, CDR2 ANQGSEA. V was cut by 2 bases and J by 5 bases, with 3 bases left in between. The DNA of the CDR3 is TGCAGCGTTGAAAAGAATGAAAAACTGTTTTTT. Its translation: CSVEKNEKLFF.

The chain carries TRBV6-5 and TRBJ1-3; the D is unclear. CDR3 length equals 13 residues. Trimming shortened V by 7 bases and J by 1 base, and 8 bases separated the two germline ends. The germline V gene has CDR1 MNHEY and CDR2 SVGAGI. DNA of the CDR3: TGTGCCAGCAAGGGAGGGTCTGGAAACACCATATATTTT. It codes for CASKGGSGNTIYF.

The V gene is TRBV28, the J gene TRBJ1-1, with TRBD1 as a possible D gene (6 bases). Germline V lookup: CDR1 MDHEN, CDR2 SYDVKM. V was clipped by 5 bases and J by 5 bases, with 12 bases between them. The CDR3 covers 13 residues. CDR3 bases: TGTGCCAGCAGTGTGGACAGCGGGACTGAAGCTTTCTTT. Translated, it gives CASSVDSGTEAFF.

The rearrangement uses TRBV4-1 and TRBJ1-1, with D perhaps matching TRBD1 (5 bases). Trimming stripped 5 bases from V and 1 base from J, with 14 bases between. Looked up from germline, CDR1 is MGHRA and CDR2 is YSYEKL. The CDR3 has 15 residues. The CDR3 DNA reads TGCGCCAGCAGCGCAGGGCCGGGACGGAACACTGAAGCTTTCTTT. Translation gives CASSAGPGRNTEAFF.

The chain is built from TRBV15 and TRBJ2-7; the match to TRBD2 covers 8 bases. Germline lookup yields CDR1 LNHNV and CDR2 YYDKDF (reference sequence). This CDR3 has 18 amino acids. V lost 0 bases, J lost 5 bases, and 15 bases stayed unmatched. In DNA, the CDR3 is TGTGCCACCAGCAGAGATGCTAGCGGGTTTTTATATAGCGACGAGCAGTACTTC. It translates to CATSRDASGFLYSDEQYF.

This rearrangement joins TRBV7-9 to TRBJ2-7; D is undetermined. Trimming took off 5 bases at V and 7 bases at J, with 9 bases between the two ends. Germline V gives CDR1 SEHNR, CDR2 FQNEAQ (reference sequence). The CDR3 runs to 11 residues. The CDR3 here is CASSPGTEQYF. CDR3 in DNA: TGTGCCAGCAGCCCAGGTACGGAGCAGTACTTC.

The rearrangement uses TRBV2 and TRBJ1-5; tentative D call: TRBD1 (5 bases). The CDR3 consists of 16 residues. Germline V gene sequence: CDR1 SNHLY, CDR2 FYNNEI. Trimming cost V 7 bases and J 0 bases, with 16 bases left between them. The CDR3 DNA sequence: TGTGCCAGCACGGGGACCGGAACCTATAGCAATCAGCCCCAGCATTTT. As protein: CASTGTGTYSNQPQHF.

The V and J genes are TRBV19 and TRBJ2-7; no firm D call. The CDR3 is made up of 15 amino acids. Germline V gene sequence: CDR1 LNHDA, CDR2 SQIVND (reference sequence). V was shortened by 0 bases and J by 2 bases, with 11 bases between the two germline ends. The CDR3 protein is CASSIEPHAPYEQYF. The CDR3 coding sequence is TGTGCCAGTAGTATAGAGCCCCATGCCCCCTACGAGCAGTACTTC. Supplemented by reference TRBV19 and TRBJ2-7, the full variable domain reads DGGITQSPKYLFRKEGQNVTLSCEQNLNHDAMYWYRQDPGQGLRLIYYSQIVNDFQKGDIAEGYSVSREKKESFPLTVTSAQKNPTAFYLCASSIEPHAPYEQYFGPGTRLTVT.

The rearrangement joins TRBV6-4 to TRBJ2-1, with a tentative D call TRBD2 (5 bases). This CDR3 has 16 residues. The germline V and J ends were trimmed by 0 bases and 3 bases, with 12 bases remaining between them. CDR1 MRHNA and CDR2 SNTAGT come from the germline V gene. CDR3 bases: TGTGCCAGCAGTGACTCGAACAGCGGAGACTACAATGAGCAGTTCTTC. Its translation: CASSDSNSGDYNEQFF.

CDR3 nucleotides: TGTGCCAGCAGGCCCTCCAATGGGCCCCAGCATTTT. The encoded protein is CASRPSNGPQHF. The chain uses TRBV6-5 and TRBJ1-5; D not resolved. Germline CDR1 MNHEY, CDR2 SVGAGI. CDR3 length: 12 residues. V gave up 6 bases and J gave up 9 bases, with 12 bases separating them.

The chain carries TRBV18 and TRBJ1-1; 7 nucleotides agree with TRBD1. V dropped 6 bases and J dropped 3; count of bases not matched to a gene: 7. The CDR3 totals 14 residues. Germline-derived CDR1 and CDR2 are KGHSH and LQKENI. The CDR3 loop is CASSSTGRDTEAFF. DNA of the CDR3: TGTGCCAGCTCTTCGACAGGGCGGGACACTGAAGCTTTCTTT.

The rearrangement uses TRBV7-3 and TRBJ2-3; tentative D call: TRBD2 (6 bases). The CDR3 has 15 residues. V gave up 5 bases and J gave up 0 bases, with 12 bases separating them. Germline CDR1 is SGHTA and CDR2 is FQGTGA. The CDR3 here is CASSRAGTSTDTQYF. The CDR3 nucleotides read TGTGCCAGCAGCCGGGCCGGGACTAGCACAGATACGCAGTATTTT.

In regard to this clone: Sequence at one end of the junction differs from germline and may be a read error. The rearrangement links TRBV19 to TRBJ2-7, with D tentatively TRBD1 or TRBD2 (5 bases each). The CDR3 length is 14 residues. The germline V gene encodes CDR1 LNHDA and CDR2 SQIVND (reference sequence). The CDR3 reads CARSRDRDSHEQYF. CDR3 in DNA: TGTGCCAGGTCAAGGGACCGTGACTCCCACGAGCAGTACTTC. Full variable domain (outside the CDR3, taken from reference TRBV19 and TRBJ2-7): DGGITQSPKYLFRKEGQNVTLSCEQNLNHDAMYWYRQDPGQGLRLIYYSQIVNDFQKGDIAEGYSVSREKKESFPLTVTSAQKNPTAFYLCARSRDRDSHEQYFGPGTRLTVT.

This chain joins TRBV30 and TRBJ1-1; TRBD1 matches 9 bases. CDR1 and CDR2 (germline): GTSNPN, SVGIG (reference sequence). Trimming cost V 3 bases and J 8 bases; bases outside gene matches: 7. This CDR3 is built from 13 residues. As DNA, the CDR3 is TGTGCCTGGAGGGAACAGGGGGCGTCGGAAGCTTTCTTT. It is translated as CAWREQGASEAFF.

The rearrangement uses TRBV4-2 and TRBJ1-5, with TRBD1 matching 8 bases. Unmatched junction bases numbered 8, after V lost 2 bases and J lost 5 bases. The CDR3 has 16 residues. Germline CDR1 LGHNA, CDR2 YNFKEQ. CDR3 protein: CASSQSGQALDQPQHF. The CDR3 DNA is TGTGCCAGCAGCCAATCGGGACAGGCGTTGGATCAGCCCCAGCATTTT.

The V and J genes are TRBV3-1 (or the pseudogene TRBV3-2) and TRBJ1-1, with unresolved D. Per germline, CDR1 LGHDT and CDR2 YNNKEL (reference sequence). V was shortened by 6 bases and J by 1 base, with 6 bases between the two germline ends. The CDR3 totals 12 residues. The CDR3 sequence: CASSRQNTEAFF. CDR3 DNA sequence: TGTGCCAGCAGTCGCCAGAACACTGAAGCTTTCTTT.

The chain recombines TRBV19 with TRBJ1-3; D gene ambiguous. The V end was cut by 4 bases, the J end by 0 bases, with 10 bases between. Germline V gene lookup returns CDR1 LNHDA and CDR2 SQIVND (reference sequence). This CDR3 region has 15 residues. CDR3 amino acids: CASSRSPSSGNTIYF. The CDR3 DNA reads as TGTGCCAGTAGTAGGAGCCCGTCCTCTGGAAACACCATATATTTT.

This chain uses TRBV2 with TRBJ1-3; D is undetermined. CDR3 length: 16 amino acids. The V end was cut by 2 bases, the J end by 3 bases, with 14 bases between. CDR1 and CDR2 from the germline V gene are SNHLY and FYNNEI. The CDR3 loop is CASSELGPRNGNTIYF. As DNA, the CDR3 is TGTGCCAGCAGTGAACTCGGGCCGAGGAATGGAAACACCATATATTTT.

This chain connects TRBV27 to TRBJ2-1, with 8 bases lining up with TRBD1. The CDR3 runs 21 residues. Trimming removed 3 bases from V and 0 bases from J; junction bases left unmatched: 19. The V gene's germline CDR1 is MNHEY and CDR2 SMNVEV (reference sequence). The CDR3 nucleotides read TGTGCCAGCAGTTTCTGGGGCCCGGCCAGGGGGCCCTCCAGCTCCTACAATGAGCAGTTCTTC. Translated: CASSFWGPARGPSSSYNEQFF.

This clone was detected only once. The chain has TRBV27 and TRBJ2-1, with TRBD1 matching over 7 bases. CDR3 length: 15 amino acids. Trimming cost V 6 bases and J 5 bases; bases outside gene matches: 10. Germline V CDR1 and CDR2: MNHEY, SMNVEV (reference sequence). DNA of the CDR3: TGTGCCAGCAGCCCGTATAACAGGGGACACAATGAGCAGTTCTTC. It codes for CASSPYNRGHNEQFF.

The CDR3 DNA sequence: TGTGCCAGCAGCTTGGCCGGTACAGGGCCCTACGAGCAGTACTTC. Protein sequence: CASSLAGTGPYEQYF. The gene calls are TRBV5-8 and TRBJ2-7; tentatively, D is TRBD1 (6 bases). The V gene lost 0 bases and the J gene lost 2 bases, with 12 bases spanning the gap. The CDR3 has 15 amino acids. Germline V gene data show CDR1 as SGHTS and CDR2 as YDEGEE.

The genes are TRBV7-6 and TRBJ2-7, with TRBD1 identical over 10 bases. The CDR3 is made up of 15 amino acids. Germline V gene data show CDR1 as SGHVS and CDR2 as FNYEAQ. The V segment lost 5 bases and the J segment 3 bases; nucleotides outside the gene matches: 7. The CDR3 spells CASSPDRGVDYEQYF. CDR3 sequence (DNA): TGTGCCAGCAGCCCGGACAGGGGGGTTGACTACGAGCAGTACTTC.

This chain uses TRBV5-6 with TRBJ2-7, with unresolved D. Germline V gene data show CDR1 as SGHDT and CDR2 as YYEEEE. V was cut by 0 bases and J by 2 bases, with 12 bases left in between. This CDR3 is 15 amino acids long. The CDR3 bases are TGTGCCAGCAGCTTGGGTCACCGGCCCACCTACGAGCAGTACTTC. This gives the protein CASSLGHRPTYEQYF.

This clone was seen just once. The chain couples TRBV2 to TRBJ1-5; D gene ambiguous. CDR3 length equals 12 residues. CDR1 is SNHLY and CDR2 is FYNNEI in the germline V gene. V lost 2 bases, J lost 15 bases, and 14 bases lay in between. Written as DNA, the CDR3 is TGTGCCAGCAGTGAACTGGGGTTAGGTAGGCATTTT. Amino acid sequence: CASSELGLGRHF.

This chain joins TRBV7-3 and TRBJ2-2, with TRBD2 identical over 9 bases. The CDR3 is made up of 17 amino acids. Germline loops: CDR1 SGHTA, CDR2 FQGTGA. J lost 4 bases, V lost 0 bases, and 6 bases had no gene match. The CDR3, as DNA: TGTGCCAGCAGCTTAACTAGCGGGAGCGTGGGCACCGGGGAGCTGTTTTTT. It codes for CASSLTSGSVGTGELFF.